What follows describes a single T cell receptor (beta chain). This sample is part of a study of T cell responses to AZD1222 COVID-19 vaccine. Using immunoSEQ multiplex PCR, the repertoire was profiled, and TCRdb retains in-frame clones only, with some absent. The sample carries under 150,000 clones, 90% recorded once. J lost 6 bases, V lost 8 bases, and 6 bases had no gene match. Germline CDR1 reads LNHDA; CDR2 reads SQIVND (reference sequence). The CDR3 runs 13 residues. The source of this sequence is an adult in good health. The input for sequencing was peripheral blood, taken on day 0 of AZD1222 vaccination. The chain carries TRBV19 and TRBJ2-7, with 11 bases that match TRBD2. The CDR3 loop is CASSLAGAGEQYF. The CDR3 nucleotides are TGTGCCAGTTCACTAGCGGGAGCGGGCGAGCAGTACTTC. Combining the CDR3 with reference TRBV19 and TRBJ2-7 gives the whole variable domain DGGITQSPKYLFRKEGQNVTLSCEQNLNHDAMYWYRQDPGQGLRLIYYSQIVNDFQKGDIAEGYSVSREKKESFPLTVTSAQKNPTAFYLCASSLAGAGEQYFGPGTRLTVT.